The clone carrying this TCR beta chain was detected only a few times. These data are taken from a study of neurological immune-mediated disorders. CD4+ or CD8+ T cells at a count of about 1 million served as input for the sorted libraries. CDR1 SGHVS and CDR2 FQNEAQ come from the germline V gene. The V and J ends lost 9 bases and 1 base respectively, with 17 bases between them. The CDR3 extends over 15 amino acids. With 10-nucleotide random UMIs included, cDNA was synthesized by 5'RACE. TCRdb reanalysed the 5' RACE reads using MiXCR and keeps one entry per CDR3 protein. The sample consists of fewer than 20,000 distinct CDR3 sequences, 3% to 3.5% of them appearing once.

The material sequenced was CD8+ T cells from blood. The chain employs TRBV7-8 and TRBJ2-3; weak D call: TRBD2 (5 bases). The sequence was collected from a woman aged 40 to 50 in good health. The chain's CDR3 is CASFSAGTGTDTQYF. CDR3 nucleotide sequence: TGTGCCAGTTTTTCCGCGGGTACGGGCACAGATACGCAGTATTTT. The full variable domain, completed using reference TRBV7-8 and TRBJ2-3, is GAGVSQSPRYKVAKRGQDVALRCDPISGHVSLFWYQQALGQGPEFLTYFQNEAQLDKSGLPSDRFFAERPEGSVSTLKIQRTQQEDSAVYLCASFSAGTGTDTQYFGPGTRLTVL.